The 21 T cell receptor beta chains reported below all come from one sample, sequenced in a study of neurological immune-mediated disorders. TCRdb reanalysed the 5' RACE reads using MiXCR and keeps one entry per CDR3 protein. Here the sample spans 26,000 or so distinct CDR3 sequences, under 25% being singletons. The sample comprised PBMCs. These receptors all come from a woman aged 55-75 years in good health.

This clonotype was found many times. The chain recombines TRBV7-3 with TRBJ2-1; 13 bases are shared with TRBD2. From germline, CDR1 is SGHTA and CDR2 FQGTGA. With V trimmed by 5 bases and J by 9 bases, 7 bases remained unmatched. The CDR3 covers 15 residues. The CDR3 DNA is TGTGCCAGCAGCCTCAGGACTAGCGGGAGATCTGAGCAGTTCTTC. It is translated as CASSLRTSGRSEQFF.

In this sample, this clonotype turned up a few times. This chain joins TRBV20-1 and TRBJ2-3; 9 positions match TRBD2. J was trimmed by 3 bases and V by 0 bases; bases with no gene match: 7. Germline V CDR1 and CDR2: DFQATT, SNEGSKA (reference sequence). The CDR3 has 16 residues. The CDR3 DNA is TGCAGTGCTAGAGACCCGGGACTAGCTGGGACAGATACGCAGTATTTT. It translates to CSARDPGLAGTDTQYF.

In its sample, this clonotype was seen many times. The rearrangement links TRBV28 to TRBJ2-1; D might be TRBD1 or TRBD2, each matching 6 bases. The V end lost 2 bases, the J end lost 8 bases, and 10 bases lay between the germline ends. The V gene's germline CDR1 is MDHEN and CDR2 SYDVKM. This CDR3 comprises 13 residues. The CDR3 DNA reads as TGTGCCAGCAGTTTACCGGGGGCCTATGAGCAGTTCTTC. Protein: CASSLPGAYEQFF.

This clonotype was counted ten times or more. The chain recombines TRBV11-1 with TRBJ2-1; perhaps TRBD2 as D (5 bases). Trimming left V 4 bases short and J 2 bases short, with 12 bases between. The CDR3 runs 15 residues. The germline gives CDR1 SGHAT, CDR2 FQDESV (reference sequence). The CDR3 loop is CASSSLSLAYNEQFF. The CDR3 DNA reads TGTGCCAGCAGCTCCCTATCACTAGCCTACAATGAGCAGTTCTTC.

Many counts were recorded for this clonotype. The chain couples TRBV6-2 or TRBV6-3 to TRBJ2-4, with 11 bases lining up with TRBD2. The junction had 14 bases not matched to a gene; V was cut back by 5 bases and J by 2 bases. From germline, CDR1 is MNHEY and CDR2 SVGEGT. The CDR3 is 19 residues long. CDR3 sequence (DNA): TGTGCCAGCAGTACCCTGGAGAGACTAGCGGGACCTACCAAAAACATTCAGTACTTC. Residues: CASSTLERLAGPTKNIQYF.

This clonotype was seen repeatedly, ten times or more. V and J are TRBV5-1 and TRBJ2-1; 8 nucleotides match TRBD2. V lost 1 base to trimming and J lost 6 bases; unmatched junction nucleotides: 6. The CDR3 is made up of 15 amino acids. Germline-derived CDR1 and CDR2 are SGHRS and YFSETQ. Here the CDR3 reads CASSLSLAGSNEQFF. CDR3 nucleotides: TGCGCCAGCAGCTTGTCGCTAGCGGGTTCCAATGAGCAGTTCTTC.

CDR3 DNA sequence: TGCAGCGTTGAGTTGGCTAGCGGGAGGTACGAGCAGTACTTC. Translating gives CSVELASGRYEQYF. This chain joins TRBV29-1 and TRBJ2-7, with 11 bases identical to TRBD2. Germline-derived CDR1 and CDR2 are SQVTM and ANQGSEA. Unmatched junction bases numbered 5, after V lost 3 bases and J lost 4 bases. This CDR3 contains 14 residues.

This clonotype was counted many times. The chain uses TRBV4-3 and TRBJ2-7, with 8 positions matching TRBD1. Germline loops: CDR1 LGHNA, CDR2 YSLEER. The CDR3 sequence is 16 residues long. J was trimmed by 3 bases and V by 1 base; bases with no gene match: 8. CDR3: CASSQGTGRSSYEQYF. The CDR3 nucleotides read TGCGCCAGCAGCCAAGGGACAGGGCGTTCCAGCTACGAGCAGTACTTC.

In its sample, this clonotype ranks as medium-sized. The chain uses TRBV20-1 and TRBJ2-3, with D perhaps TRBD2 (6 bases). The CDR3 sequence is 13 residues long. Trimming cost V 6 bases and J 4 bases, with 14 bases left between them. Looked up from germline, CDR1 is DFQATT and CDR2 is SNEGSKA (reference sequence). In nucleotides, the CDR3 is TGCAGTGCCATCTACGGGAGTGCAGATACGCAGTATTTT. Residues: CSAIYGSADTQYF.

This clonotype was counted ten times or more. The rearrangement joins TRBV5-5 to TRBJ2-1; 11 positions agree with TRBD2. The germline gives CDR1 SGHKS, CDR2 YYEKEE (reference sequence). The J segment lost 9 bases and the V segment lost 2 bases, leaving 7 bases of the junction unmatched. This CDR3 spans 15 amino acids. The chain's CDR3 is CASSLFSGGALEQFF. The CDR3 nucleotides read TGTGCCAGCAGCTTATTTAGCGGGGGGGCCCTTGAGCAGTTCTTC.

This clonotype was recorded many times. This rearrangement joins TRBV29-1 to TRBJ2-1; 12 nucleotides align to TRBD2. The V gene end was trimmed by 7 bases and the J gene end by 4 bases; junction bases not matched to a gene: 5. The CDR3 length is 14 residues. Germline CDR1 SQVTM, CDR2 ANQGSEA. CDR3 sequence reads: CSATGLAGYNEQFF. The CDR3 DNA sequence: TGCAGCGCTACGGGACTAGCGGGTTACAATGAGCAGTTCTTC.

This clonotype was picked up many times. This chain links TRBV10-3 with TRBJ2-7, with a possible D match to TRBD1 (5 bases). The CDR3 totals 15 residues. V gave up 2 bases and J gave up 2 bases, with 13 bases separating them. Per the germline V gene, CDR1 is ENHRY and CDR2 is SYGVKD. This CDR3 reads CAISEDLQAAYEQYF. DNA for the CDR3: TGTGCCATCAGTGAGGACCTACAGGCCGCCTACGAGCAGTACTTC.

Ten or more counts support this clonotype. V gene TRBV28 combines with J gene TRBJ1-1; tentatively, D is TRBD1 (6 bases). Trimming pared 5 bases from V and 2 bases from J, leaving 21 bases between. The CDR3 is 17 amino acids. The germline gives CDR1 MDHEN, CDR2 SYDVKM. CDR3 nucleotide sequence: TGTGCCAGCAGTCCTGTTTTGGGGGCACTACTAAACACTGAAGCTTTCTTT. This translates into CASSPVLGALLNTEAFF.

This clonotype came up many times. This chain uses TRBV29-1 with TRBJ2-7, with a weak D call TRBD2 (6 bases). Germline CDR1 is SQVTM and CDR2 is ANQGSEA. The length of the CDR3 is 13 residues. With 4 bases removed from V and 0 bases from J, the gap between germline ends came to 10 bases. CDR3 DNA sequence: TGCAGCGTTGGGGAGGCTTACTCCTACGAGCAGTACTTC. Residues: CSVGEAYSYEQYF.

The chain links TRBV7-2 to TRBJ1-1, with 7 bases that match TRBD1. The CDR3 loop spans 12 amino acids. From germline, CDR1 is SGHTA and CDR2 FQGNSA. Trimming removed 4 bases from V and 10 bases from J; junction bases left unmatched: 6. The CDR3 reads CASSSLQGGAFF. The CDR3 region has the DNA TGTGCCAGCAGCTCCTTGCAGGGGGGAGCTTTCTTT.

This clonotype occurred many times. The V call is TRBV7-6, the J call TRBJ2-2; 10 bases fit TRBD1. The CDR3 sequence is 16 residues long. Germline assignment: CDR1 SGHVS and CDR2 FNYEAQ. Trimming cost V 0 bases and J 5 bases; bases outside gene matches: 3. CDR3 protein: CASSLATGGLTGELFF. DNA for the CDR3: TGTGCCAGCAGCTTAGCGACAGGGGGCTTGACCGGGGAGCTGTTTTTT.

This clonotype was picked up a small number of times. The CDR3 protein is CASSFILGVGVSTDTQYF. CDR3 coding DNA: TGTGCCAGCAGTTTCATTCTGGGGGTCGGGGTTAGCACAGATACGCAGTATTTT. The chain carries TRBV7-8 and TRBJ2-3; D may be TRBD1 or TRBD2 (5 bases each). Germline CDR1 reads SGHVS; CDR2 reads FQNEAQ. The CDR3 has 18 amino acids. V lost 6 bases, J lost 0 bases, and 22 bases lay in between. Based on the CDR3 plus reference TRBV7-8 and TRBJ2-3, the full variable domain is GAGVSQSPRYKVAKRGQDVALRCDPISGHVSLFWYQQALGQGPEFLTYFQNEAQLDKSGLPSDRFFAERPEGSVSTLKIQRTQQEDSAVYLCASSFILGVGVSTDTQYFGPGTRLTVL.

This clonotype was detected ten times or more. V and J are TRBV9 and TRBJ2-1; no clear D gene. Germline V lookup: CDR1 SGDLS, CDR2 YYNGEE. V gave up 4 bases and J gave up 6 bases, with 14 bases separating them. The CDR3 totals 14 residues. CDR3 in amino acids: CASSPKTPANEQFF. CDR3 DNA: TGTGCCAGCAGCCCAAAGACTCCAGCCAATGAGCAGTTCTTC.

This clonotype was detected ten times or more. V gene TRBV5-1 combines with J gene TRBJ2-5; D perhaps matches TRBD2 (5 bases). The CDR3 sequence is 14 residues long. Germline loops: CDR1 SGHRS, CDR2 YFSETQ. V lost 2 bases, J lost 5 bases, and 13 bases lay in between. The CDR3 DNA reads TGCGCCAGCAGCTTAGGACCACGAGGGGAGACCCAGTACTTC. Protein: CASSLGPRGETQYF. Supplemented by reference TRBV5-1 and TRBJ2-5, the full variable domain reads KAGVTQTPRYLIKTRGQQVTLSCSPISGHRSVSWYQQTPGQGLQFLFEYFSETQRNKGNFPGRFSGRQFSNSRSEMNVSTLELGDSALYLCASSLGPRGETQYFGPGTRLLVL.

In its sample, this clonotype was seen many times. The chain employs TRBV9 and TRBJ1-1; TRBD1 matches 7 bases. J was trimmed by 4 bases and V by 3 bases; bases with no gene match: 6. Germline V gives CDR1 SGDLS, CDR2 YYNGEE. The CDR3 contains 14 residues. The CDR3 spells CASSATGVGTEAFF. The DNA of the CDR3 is TGTGCCAGCAGCGCTACAGGGGTTGGCACTGAAGCTTTCTTT. Full variable domain (remainder filled in from reference TRBV9 and TRBJ1-1): DSGVTQTPKHLITATGQRVTLRCSPRSGDLSVYWYQQSLDQGLQFLIQYYNGEERAKGNILERFSAQQFPDLHSELNLSSLELGDSALYFCASSATGVGTEAFFGQGTRLTVV.

The V gene is TRBV20-1, the J gene TRBJ2-3; TRBD1 aligns across 8 bases. Germline values: CDR1 DFQATT, CDR2 SNEGSKA (reference sequence). CDR3 length: 13 residues. Trimming removed 4 bases from V and 6 bases from J; junction bases left unmatched: 6. The DNA of the CDR3 is TGCAGTGCTACGGACAGGGCGGGGGATACGCAGTATTTT. It yields the protein CSATDRAGDTQYF.